This TCR beta chain was identified in a study of T cells in Graves' hyperthyroidism and ophthalmopathy. Amplification of TCR beta CDR3 regions used RNA as the template. Carried out on the TCR CDR3, a first-round RT-PCR used the HTBI primer set. One entry per CDR3 protein results from TCRdb running MiXCR on the multiplex PCR reads. The sample holds roughly 500,000 distinct CDR3 sequences; around 43% are singletons and the top ten take roughly 45%. Whole-study results and caveats: A 13 V-J signature model discriminated ophthalmopathy versus stable hyperthyroidism. The model anticipated ophthalmopathy a median around 6 months pre-onset. Most thyroid clonotypes expanded above 0.001 appeared in blood too.

This clonotype was counted at least ten times. Its antigen is undetermined. The specimen was peripheral blood or thyroid tissue (not recorded which). The clonotype was recovered from an adult woman with Graves' disease, either hyperthyroidism or ophthalmopathy (not recorded which).

The CDR3 reads CASSPGGFLNTEAFF. The CDR3 bases are TGTGCCAGCAGTCCAGGTGGGTTTTTGAACACTGAAGCTTTCTTT. The V and J genes are TRBV5-4 and TRBJ1-1; D gene ambiguous. The CDR3 contains 15 residues. Trimming removed 5 bases from V and 0 bases from J, with 14 bases in between. Germline V lookup: CDR1 SGHNT, CDR2 YYREEE (reference sequence).